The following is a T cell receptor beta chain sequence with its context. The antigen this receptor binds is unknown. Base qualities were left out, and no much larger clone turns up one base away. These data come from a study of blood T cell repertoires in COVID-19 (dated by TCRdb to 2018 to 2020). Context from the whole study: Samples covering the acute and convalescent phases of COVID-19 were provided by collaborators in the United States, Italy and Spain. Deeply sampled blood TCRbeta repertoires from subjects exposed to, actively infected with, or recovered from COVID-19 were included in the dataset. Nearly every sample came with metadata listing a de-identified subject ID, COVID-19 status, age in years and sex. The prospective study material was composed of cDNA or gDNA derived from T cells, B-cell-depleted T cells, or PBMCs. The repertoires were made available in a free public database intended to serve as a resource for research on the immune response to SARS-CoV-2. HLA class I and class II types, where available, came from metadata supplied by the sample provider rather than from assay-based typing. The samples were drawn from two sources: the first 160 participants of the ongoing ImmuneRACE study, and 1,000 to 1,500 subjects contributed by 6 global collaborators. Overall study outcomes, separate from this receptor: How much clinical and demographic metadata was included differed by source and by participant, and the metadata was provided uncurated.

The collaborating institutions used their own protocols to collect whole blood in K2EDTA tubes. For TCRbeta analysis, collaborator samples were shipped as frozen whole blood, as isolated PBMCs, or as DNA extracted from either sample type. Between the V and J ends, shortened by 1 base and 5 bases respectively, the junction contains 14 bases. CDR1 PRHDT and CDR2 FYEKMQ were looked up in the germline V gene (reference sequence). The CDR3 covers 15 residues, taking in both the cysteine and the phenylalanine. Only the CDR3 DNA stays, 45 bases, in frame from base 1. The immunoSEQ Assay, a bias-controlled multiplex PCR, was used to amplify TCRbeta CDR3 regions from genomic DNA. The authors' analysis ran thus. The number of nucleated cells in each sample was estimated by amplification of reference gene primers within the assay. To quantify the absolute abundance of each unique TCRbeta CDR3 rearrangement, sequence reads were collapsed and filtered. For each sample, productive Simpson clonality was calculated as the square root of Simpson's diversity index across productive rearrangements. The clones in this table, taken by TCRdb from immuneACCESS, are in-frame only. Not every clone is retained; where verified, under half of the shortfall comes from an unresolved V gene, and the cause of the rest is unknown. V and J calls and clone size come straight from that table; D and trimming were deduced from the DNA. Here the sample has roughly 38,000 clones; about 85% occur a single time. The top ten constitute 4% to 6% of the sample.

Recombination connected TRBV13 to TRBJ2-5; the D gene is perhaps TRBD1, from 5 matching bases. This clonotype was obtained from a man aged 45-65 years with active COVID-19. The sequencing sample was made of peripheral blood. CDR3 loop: CASSLARTGKETQYF. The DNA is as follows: TGTGCCAGCAGCTTAGCCCGAACAGGAAAGGAGACCCAGTACTTC.